This record looks at one TCR beta chain sequence and its context. The junction and the germline gene differ at one end; a read error may be behind it. The CDR3 is 13 amino acids. Germline assignment: CDR1 MNHNS and CDR2 SASEGT. The data derive from a study of CD4 and CD8 cells across lung adenocarcinoma regions. Donors had localized lung adenocarcinoma, a non-small cell lung cancer. TCRdb passed the PCR reads through MiXCR, listing each CDR3 protein once. The profile shows approximately 19,000 distinct CDR3 sequences, roughly 54% of them singletons. The chain combines TRBV6-1 with TRBJ1-6; no clear D. This receptor was obtained from a female donor with lung adenocarcinoma. The CD4 and CD8 labels of this study may be unreliable. The source material was CD8+ T cells from the center of a lung tumor. Here the CDR3 DNA reads TGTGCCAGCAGTAGGACTAGTTCGGGCGAGCAGTGCTTT. Protein product: CASSRTSSGEQCF.